This TCR beta chain was sequenced during a study of T-cell memory formation after mild COVID-19. Turning to the study itself: The study found TCR clusters largely donor specific.

Researchers used 5'RACE with constant-segment primers to make TCR alpha and TCR beta cDNA libraries that carry sample barcodes and UMIs. TCRdb processed the 5' RACE reads anew with MiXCR; each CDR3 protein has one entry. The sample holds 250,000 to 350,000 distinct CDR3 sequences, 15% to 20% seen once. Overall study findings and caveats: The main location of contracting CD4+ clones was CM and EM, and that of contracting CD8+ clones was EMRA. Within pre-infection memory, some responding clones were found, suggesting cross-reactive memory joined.

There are a few counts of this clonotype. What it recognizes is unknown. The source is a young man who had mild COVID-19 (a few samples of this study predate the infection). Cell type and time point are not known. Sequenced material: PBMCs or a T cell subset sorted from them (not recorded which).

CDR3 bases: TGCGCCAGCAGCTTGGGGATGACAGGGATGAAAGAGACCCAGTACTTC. This encodes CASSLGMTGMKETQYF. The chain combines TRBV5-1 with TRBJ2-5, with 7 bases lining up with TRBD1. In germline, CDR1 is SGHRS, CDR2 YFSETQ. The V and J ends lost 0 bases and 3 bases, in that order; junction bases with no gene match: 8. There are 16 residues in the CDR3.